This T cell receptor beta chain was observed in a study of PD-1 blockade in classical Hodgkin lymphoma. Whole-study findings and limits: Complete responders started with a diversity level that resembled newly diagnosed patients at baseline. Lower baseline TCR diversity was reported for newly diagnosed patients than for healthy donors. A significant rise in TCR diversity by C4D1 was seen for CD4+ but not CD8+ cells.

The CDR3 totals 14 residues. V gave up 2 bases and J gave up 5 bases; unmatched junction bases: 4. Looked up from germline, CDR1 is SGDLS and CDR2 is YYNGEE. Time point described: cycle 4 day 1 (C4D1), after less than 7 weeks of nivolumab. Autologous stem cell transplantation was followed by relapse in every patient, and brentuximab vedotin exposure varied. Best outcomes ranged across complete response, partial response and progressive disease. A note on this clone: Its specificity is not known.

Assay used: immunoSEQ multiplex PCR; TCRdb lists only in-frame clones, some missing. The sample carries about 64,000 clones, just over 90% recorded once. The specimen comprised peripheral blood mononuclear cells (PBMCs), sampled before the fourth cycle of nivolumab. The clonotype comes from a human donor with classical Hodgkin lymphoma. The chain combines TRBV9 with TRBJ2-5; 9 bases map to TRBD2. The CDR3 sequence is CASSVSSGSETQYF. CDR3 nucleotides: TGTGCCAGCAGCGTCAGTAGCGGGAGCGAGACCCAGTACTTC.